The present entry profiles one T cell receptor (beta chain) with its context. This receptor's antigen is unknown. The record has no base qualities; no much larger clone is one base away. Library prep was done by the immunoSEQ multiplex PCR assay. TCRdb carries this immuneACCESS record with in-frame sequences only. Its versions omit some clonotypes, under half of them owing to an unresolved V gene in the studies checked, with the rest unexplained. The sample profile shows 35,000 to 55,000 clones; about 95% of them were found once. The ten largest clones take up 1.6% of the sample. The entry originates in a study of preoperative IRX-2 immunotherapy in early breast cancer (dated by TCRdb to the late 2010s). The treatment or condition label for this specimen denotes: preoperative locoregional IRX-2 cytokine immunotherapy. The samples were obtained from a phase Ib study that tested preoperative, locoregional IRX-2 cytokine immunotherapy meant to prime immune responses. Donors were patients with early-stage breast cancer who received IRX-2 before surgery.

This TCR was sampled from a human donor with breast cancer. Sequencing used tumor tissue, obtained after IRX-2 immunotherapy.

The CDR3 amino acid sequence is: CSVESGQRYNEQFF. The DNA reads as follows: TGCAGCGTTGAATCGGGACAGCGGTACAATGAGCAGTTCTTC. The V and J genes are TRBV29-1 and TRBJ2-1, and TRBD1 matches 7 of the central bases. Looking up the germline V gene yields CDR1 SQVTM and CDR2 ANQGSEA. The CDR3 contains 14 residues, cysteine and phenylalanine counted. Of all the DNA, just the CDR3 is kept, 42 bases in frame from base 1. The germline V end is reduced by 2 bases and the J end by 4 bases; junction bases left unmatched: 5.